These 31 T cell receptor beta chains share one sample of origin, sequenced in a study of blood T cell repertoires in COVID-19. Assay: immunoSEQ multiplex PCR; the TCRdb copy retains only in-frame clones and omits some. The sample holds 120,000 to 150,000 clones, 70% to 90% seen once. Material: peripheral blood. These receptors originate from a woman aged 60 to 75 with COVID-19, enrolled during active disease.

This clone was counted between two and nine times. This sequence joins TRBV27 and TRBJ2-7; TRBD1 is a possible D gene (6 bases). Looked up from germline, CDR1 is MNHEY and CDR2 is SMNVEV (reference sequence). With 6 bases removed from V and 7 bases from J, the gap between germline ends came to 13 bases. CDR3 length: 12 residues. CDR3 region: CASSTRGEEQYF. The CDR3 DNA reads TGTGCCAGCAGCACCAGGGGTGAGGAGCAGTACTTC.

The chain joins TRBV7-2 to TRBJ1-1; 8 bases match TRBD1. Losses at the gene ends were 5 bases for V and 1 base for J; bases not matched to a gene: 3. The CDR3 runs to 14 residues. Germline values: CDR1 SGHTA, CDR2 FQGNSA. This CDR3 is CASSTQGANTEAFF. As DNA, the CDR3 is TGTGCCAGCAGCACCCAGGGGGCGAACACTGAAGCTTTCTTT. The entire variable domain, with the rest obtained from reference TRBV7-2 and TRBJ1-1, is as follows: GAGVSQSPSNKVTEKGKDVELRCDPISGHTALYWYRQSLGQGLEFLIYFQGNSAPDKSGLPSDRFSAERTGGSVSTLTIQRTQQEDSAVYLCASSTQGANTEAFFGQGTRLTVV.

The V gene is TRBV29-1, the J gene TRBJ2-7; 7 bases are a match to TRBD1. Germline V gene lookup returns CDR1 SQVTM and CDR2 ANQGSEA. The V gene end was trimmed by 6 bases and the J gene end by 5 bases; junction bases not matched to a gene: 4. There are 11 residues in the CDR3. This CDR3 reads CSVRQGDEQYF. The CDR3 DNA is TGCAGCGTGCGACAGGGAGACGAGCAGTACTTC.

The V and J genes are TRBV19 and TRBJ2-2; maybe TRBD2 (6 bases). V shed 10 bases and J shed 4 bases, with 22 bases lying between them. This CDR3 region has 16 residues. CDR1 is LNHDA and CDR2 is SQIVND in the germline V gene (reference sequence). CDR3 in DNA: TGTGCCACCCAACTCCAAGCGGGCCTCAGCACCGGGGAGCTGTTTTTT. Translated: CATQLQAGLSTGELFF.

The chain is built from TRBV19 and TRBJ2-6; 7 bases are a match to TRBD1. This CDR3 spans 15 amino acids. The V gene's germline CDR1 is LNHDA and CDR2 SQIVND (reference sequence). The J segment lost 3 bases and the V segment lost 7 bases, leaving 6 bases of the junction unmatched. The CDR3 spells CASTDRANGANVLTF. In nucleotides, the CDR3 is TGTGCCAGTACAGACAGGGCAAATGGGGCCAACGTCCTGACTTTC.

The rearrangement links TRBV7-8 to TRBJ2-7, with D possibly being TRBD1 (6 bases). Germline values: CDR1 SGHVS, CDR2 FQNEAQ. V was pared by 5 bases and J by 4 bases, with 12 bases between. The CDR3 is 13 amino acids. CDR3 in amino acids: CASSVTQGYEQYF. CDR3 DNA sequence: TGTGCCAGCAGCGTTACTCAGGGGTACGAGCAGTACTTC.

This clone was counted once. The J gene is TRBJ2-1, the V gene TRBV6-6, with D maybe TRBD2 (6 bases). The V end was cut by 6 bases, the J end by 7 bases, with 16 bases between. Per the germline V gene, CDR1 is MNHNY and CDR2 is SVGAGI (reference sequence). The CDR3 length is 14 residues. CDR3 sequence reads: CASSPLGGRNEQFF. The CDR3 DNA reads TGTGCCAGCAGCCCACTTGGGGGGAGGAATGAGCAGTTCTTC.

The genes are TRBV7-3 and TRBJ2-1; D ambiguous. This CDR3 has 15 amino acids. CDR1 SGHTA and CDR2 FQGTGA come from the germline V gene. Trimming removed 3 bases at V and 0 bases at J, with 9 bases between. CDR3 DNA sequence: TGTGCCAGCAGCTTTACTCTTAGCTCCTACAATGAGCAGTTCTTC. It codes for CASSFTLSSYNEQFF.

The chain links TRBV12-3 or TRBV12-4 to TRBJ2-5, with D possibly matching TRBD2 (6 bases). This CDR3 region has 12 residues. V shed 0 bases and J shed 7 bases, with 6 bases lying between them. The CDR3 sequence: CASSLARGTQYF. The CDR3 nucleotides read TGTGCCAGCAGTTTAGCGCGGGGGACCCAGTACTTC.

This rearrangement joins TRBV2 to TRBJ2-5; 8 bases align to TRBD2. The CDR3 covers 17 residues. Trimming cost V 3 bases and J 3 bases; bases outside gene matches: 12. Germline-derived CDR1 and CDR2 are SNHLY and FYNNEI. CDR3 residues: CASSDGGPAGEEETQYF. CDR3 DNA sequence: TGTGCCAGCAGTGACGGTGGACCAGCGGGGGAAGAAGAGACCCAGTACTTC.

V usage is TRBV27 and J usage is TRBJ2-4; tentative D call: TRBD2 (6 bases). CDR1 is MNHEY, CDR2 SMNVEV, per germline (reference sequence). V dropped 3 bases and J dropped 9 bases, with 15 bases sitting between them. The CDR3 contains 14 residues. CDR3 sequence: CASSLTSAMSIQYF. CDR3 in DNA: TGTGCCAGCAGTTTGACTAGTGCAATGAGCATTCAGTACTTC.

The CDR3, as DNA: TGTGCCTGGAACCGGGCAGGGGGCTTCACTGAAGCTTTCTTT. It translates to CAWNRAGGFTEAFF. The chain recombines TRBV30 with TRBJ1-1; 8 nucleotides line up with TRBD1. The germline CDR1 and CDR2 sequences are GTSNPN and SVGIG (reference sequence). This CDR3 spans 14 amino acids. V lost 4 bases, J lost 4 bases, and 8 bases stayed unmatched.

This clone was recorded only once. The chain couples TRBV4-1 to TRBJ2-1; a possible D gene is TRBD2 (5 bases). The germline gives CDR1 MGHRA, CDR2 YSYEKL. The V end was cut by 4 bases, the J end by 0 bases, with 10 bases between. This CDR3 has 15 amino acids. The CDR3 spells CASSPGSSSYNEQFF. CDR3 in DNA: TGCGCCAGCAGCCCGGGGAGCAGCTCCTACAATGAGCAGTTCTTC.

The chain joins TRBV3-1 (or the pseudogene TRBV3-2) to TRBJ2-2; 8 bases align to TRBD2. Per germline, CDR1 LGHDT and CDR2 YNNKEL (reference sequence). This CDR3 is built from 17 residues. V shed 0 bases, J shed 4 bases, and the junction held 7 bases outside the gene matches. This CDR3 reads CASSQEYGGAITGELFF. In DNA, the CDR3 is TGTGCCAGCAGCCAAGAATACGGGGGGGCAATCACCGGGGAGCTGTTTTTT.

This clone has at least ten counts. V usage is TRBV4-1 and J usage is TRBJ1-3, with D perhaps matching TRBD1 (6 bases). V was cut by 5 bases and J by 0 bases, with 14 bases left in between. This CDR3 contains 16 residues. CDR1 is MGHRA, CDR2 YSYEKL, per germline. The CDR3 sequence is CASSSPLDSSGNTIYF. CDR3 bases: TGCGCCAGCAGCTCCCCTCTGGACAGCTCTGGAAACACCATATATTTT.

In DNA, the CDR3 is TGCGCCAGCAGCTTGGAGATCGGACAGGGTGAGGGCTATGGCTACACCTTC. Translated: CASSLEIGQGEGYGYTF. The chain carries TRBV5-1 and TRBJ1-2; TRBD1 aligns across 8 bases. CDR1 and CDR2 (germline): SGHRS, YFSETQ. The J segment lost 4 bases and the V segment lost 0 bases, leaving 11 bases of the junction unmatched. CDR3 size: 17 residues.

V gene TRBV21-1 combines with J gene TRBJ1-1; the listed D gene, TRBD1, was not tested against the DNA. TRBV21-1 corresponds to a pseudogene. The CDR3 has 13 residues. DNA of the CDR3: TGTGCCAGCAGTCAAGGGGGATGCGGTGAAGCTTTCTTT. It encodes CASSQGGCGEAFF.

This chain uses TRBV29-1 with TRBJ2-1, with TRBD2 matching over 11 bases. J lost 6 bases, V lost 4 bases, and 11 bases had no gene match. Germline lookup yields CDR1 SQVTM and CDR2 ANQGSEA. The CDR3 runs to 16 residues. The chain's CDR3 is CSVVFIAGGPGNEQFF. The CDR3 DNA sequence: TGCAGCGTTGTATTTATAGCGGGGGGGCCGGGCAATGAGCAGTTCTTC.

The chain carries TRBV12-3 or TRBV12-4 and TRBJ2-7; D ambiguous. The V and J ends lost 4 bases and 7 bases respectively, with 8 bases between them. CDR3 size: 11 residues. The DNA for the CDR3 is TGTGCCAGCAGTTCGGTGGAGGAGCAGTACTTC. Translated: CASSSVEEQYF.

The rearrangement joins TRBV24-1 to TRBJ1-6, with D maybe TRBD1 (6 bases). CDR3 length: 18 residues. V dropped 0 bases and J dropped 8 bases, with 19 bases sitting between them. Germline V gene lookup returns CDR1 KGHDR and CDR2 SFDVKD. This CDR3 is CATSDLGWTETRDSPLHF. In nucleotides, the CDR3 is TGTGCCACCAGTGATTTGGGTTGGACAGAAACACGGGATTCACCCCTCCACTTT.

This CDR3 reads CAISGGTARNTIYF. The CDR3, as DNA: TGTGCCATCAGTGGCGGGACAGCGAGAAACACCATATATTTT. The chain is built from TRBV10-3 and TRBJ1-3, with 7 bases aligning to TRBD1. Trimming cost V 4 bases and J 5 bases; bases outside gene matches: 5. The V gene's germline CDR1 is ENHRY and CDR2 SYGVKD. The CDR3 has 14 amino acids.

The CDR3 sequence is CASSDGPWTGTYEQYF. CDR3 coding DNA: TGTGCCAGCAGTGACGGCCCCTGGACAGGAACCTACGAGCAGTACTTC. The chain recombines TRBV25-1 with TRBJ2-7; 7 bases map to TRBD1. Trimming took 3 bases from V and 2 from J; bases not matched to a gene: 10. The CDR3 sequence is 16 residues long. Germline CDR1 is MGHDK and CDR2 is SYGVNS.

The rearrangement uses TRBV15 and TRBJ2-7, with TRBD1 matching over 10 bases. This CDR3 spans 15 amino acids. Germline CDR1 and CDR2: LNHNV and YYDKDF (reference sequence). The trim removed 6 bases at V and 0 bases at J, leaving 5 bases unmatched. The CDR3 here is CATSTTGGYSYEQYF. CDR3 in DNA: TGTGCCACCAGTACGACAGGGGGCTACTCCTACGAGCAGTACTTC. The variable domain in full, completed from reference TRBV15 and TRBJ2-7, reads DAMVIQNPRYQVTQFGKPVTLSCSQTLNHNVMYWYQQKSSQAPKLLFHYYDKDFNNEADTPDNFQSRRPNTSFCFLDIRSPGLGDTAMYLCATSTTGGYSYEQYFGPGTRLTVT.

This clone came up once. The V and J genes are TRBV3-1 (or the pseudogene TRBV3-2) and TRBJ1-1, with TRBD1 as a possible D gene (6 bases). The CDR3 is made up of 13 amino acids. Between the trimmed V and J ends, which lost 6 bases and 4 bases, there was a span of 12 bases. Germline loops: CDR1 LGHDT, CDR2 YNNKEL (reference sequence). CDR3 region: CASSHTGSTEAFF. CDR3 bases: TGTGCCAGCAGTCATACAGGGAGCACTGAAGCTTTCTTT.

This chain uses TRBV4-1 with TRBJ2-7, with TRBD2 matching 11 bases. The junction had 3 bases not matched to a gene; V was cut back by 1 base and J by 1 base. Germline V lookup: CDR1 MGHRA, CDR2 YSYEKL. The CDR3 spans 16 residues. This CDR3 reads CASSQALAGGSYEQYF. DNA of the CDR3: TGCGCCAGCAGCCAAGCTCTAGCGGGGGGTTCCTACGAGCAGTACTTC.

This rearrangement joins TRBV7-8 to TRBJ1-4, with TRBD1 as a possible D gene (5 bases). The CDR3 has 16 amino acids. Per germline, CDR1 SGHVS and CDR2 FQNEAQ. With 5 bases removed from V and 3 bases from J, the gap between germline ends came to 16 bases. CDR3 in amino acids: CASSLRPRGANEKLFF. CDR3 coding DNA: TGTGCCAGCAGCCTTAGGCCGCGGGGGGCTAATGAAAAACTGTTTTTT.

To note about this clone: One end of the junction is discordant with germline, which a read error may explain. J is TRBJ1-4 and V is TRBV27, with TRBD1 as a possible D gene (5 bases). The CDR3 runs 16 residues. Germline CDR1 is MNHEY and CDR2 is SMNVEV (reference sequence). Written as DNA, the CDR3 is TGTGCCAGCAGTTTAGCGGGCGGGGCCCCGGGTGAAAAACTATTTTTT. This encodes CASSLAGGAPGEKLFF.

This clone was picked up one time. The V and J genes are TRBV20-1 and TRBJ1-5; D might be TRBD1 (6 bases). Trimming left V 3 bases short and J 6 bases short, with 12 bases between. CDR1 and CDR2 (germline): DFQATT, SNEGSKA (reference sequence). The CDR3 consists of 13 residues. Here the CDR3 DNA reads TGCAGTGCTAGTCACAGGGAATTTCAGCCCCAGCATTTT. Protein: CSASHREFQPQHF.

The chain joins TRBV21-1 to TRBJ2-7; the DNA was not used to check the table's D call, TRBD1. TRBV21-1 is marked as a pseudogene. This CDR3 is built from 16 residues. CDR3 in amino acids: CASSKGRTGSSYEQYF. As DNA, the CDR3 is TGTGCCAGCAGCAAAGGCCGGACAGGTTCCTCCTACGAGCAGTACTTC.

This chain links TRBV29-1 with TRBJ1-1; 10 positions match TRBD1. Looked up from germline, CDR1 is SQVTM and CDR2 is ANQGSEA. This CDR3 region has 13 residues. The J segment lost 1 base and the V segment lost 6 bases, leaving 2 bases of the junction unmatched. The chain's CDR3 is CSVRDRGNTEAFF. For the CDR3, the DNA is TGCAGCGTCCGGGACAGGGGGAACACTGAAGCTTTCTTT.

The chain uses TRBV6-1 and TRBJ2-7, with 8 bases matching TRBD1. The length of the CDR3 is 17 residues. The V gene's germline CDR1 is MNHNS and CDR2 SASEGT. The ends lost 4 bases at V and 0 bases at J; junction bases unmatched: 11. The CDR3 reads CASSGGKGTGGSYEQYF. The CDR3 bases are TGTGCCAGCAGTGGGGGGAAAGGGACAGGAGGCTCCTACGAGCAGTACTTC.